The rows below give T cell receptor beta chains drawn from one sample of a study of OX40 agonist ivuxolimab in advanced cancers. Only in-frame clones appear in the TCRdb table, and some are missing; sequencing was by immunoSEQ multiplex PCR. In the table there are tens of thousands of clones, around 86% of which are singletons. The source material was CD4+ or CD8+ T cells sorted from blood, sampled in a trial of the OX40 agonist ivuxolimab. Receptors were obtained from an adult with an advanced solid tumor such as melanoma, head and neck, liver or kidney cancer. Each CDR3 is given with its conserved first and last residue. A D gene is named only where the DNA matches it firmly. Clone size is not always given. Where it is, it says once, few, many or a class for expanded clones.

v_call	d_call	clone_size	j_call	cdr3_nt	cdr3_aa
TRBV21-1	.	.	TRBJ2-3	TGTGCCAGCAGACCGCCGACACAGGGTAGCACAGATACGCAGTATTTT	CASRPPTQGSTDTQYF
TRBV7-9	TRBD1	.	TRBJ1-5	TGTGCCAGCAGCTTAGAAGCAGGGGGAGACAATCAGCCCCAGCATTTT	CASSLEAGGDNQPQHF
TRBV11-2	.	.	TRBJ2-5	TGTGCCAGCAGCTCCGTCGAGACCCAGTACTTC	CASSSVETQYF
TRBV20-1	.	.	TRBJ2-7	TGCAGCGGGCTCAGTGGGGAAAGGCAGTACTTC	CSGLSGERQYF
TRBV2	.	.	TRBJ1-3	TGTGCCGCCGCCTTGGACAGAACCTCTGGAAACACCATATATTTT	CAAALDRTSGNTIYF
TRBV7-9	.	.	TRBJ2-5	TGTGCCAGCAGCCCCAGGGGGAGGGGCCAAGAGACCCAGTACTTC	CASSPRGRGQETQYF
TRBV28	TRBD1	.	TRBJ2-7	TGTGCCAGCAGTCCGACAGGGGGCTTTACCTACGAGCAGTACTTC	CASSPTGGFTYEQYF
TRBV6-1	.	.	TRBJ2-3	TGTGCCAGCAGCTTGGGGACGTTAGGGACAGATACGCAGTATTTT	CASSLGTLGTDTQYF
TRBV7-9	TRBD2	.	TRBJ2-1	TGTGCCAGCAGCTCAACCCCGACTAGCGGGAATGCTAATGAGCAGTTCTTC	CASSSTPTSGNANEQFF
TRBV11-2	.	few	TRBJ2-7	TGTGCCAGCAGCCAGGGCAGGACCACCTACGAGCAGTACTTC	CASSQGRTTYEQYF
TRBV2	.	.	TRBJ1-6	TGTGCCAGCACCGAGTGGGTTTCACCCCTCCACTTT	CASTEWVSPLHF
TRBV6-1	TRBD1	.	TRBJ2-7	TGTGCCAGCAGTATCGGACAGGGGAGACACGAGCAGTACTTC	CASSIGQGRHEQYF
TRBV5-1	.	.	TRBJ2-1	TGCGCCAGCAGCTTGGGGGGCCTTTACAATGAGCAGTTCTTC	CASSLGGLYNEQFF
TRBV6-5	.	.	TRBJ1-1	TGTGCCAGCAGTCCAACCGACAGATTGAACACTGAAGCTTTCTTT	CASSPTDRLNTEAFF
TRBV19	.	.	TRBJ1-2	TGTGCCAGTAGTGCGCCCACAGTTGTCTATGGCTACACCTTC	CASSAPTVVYGYTF
TRBV7-2	.	.	TRBJ1-4	TGTGCCAGCAGCTTAGCGCTCGGGCCTAATGAAAAACTGTTTTTT	CASSLALGPNEKLFF
TRBV14	TRBD1	.	TRBJ2-5	TGTGCCAGCAGCCTGGGTTACAGGGGTGAGACCCAGTACTTC	CASSLGYRGETQYF
TRBV14	.	.	TRBJ1-1	TGTGCCAGCAGCCAATCCGGGAACACTGAAGCTTTCTTT	CASSQSGNTEAFF
TRBV14	TRBD1	.	TRBJ2-1	TGTGCCAGCAGCCAGCTTCGCGGGACAGGGGTAGATGAGCAGTTCTTC	CASSQLRGTGVDEQFF
TRBV5-6	.	.	TRBJ1-2	TGTGCCAGCAGCTTGGATGCGGCAGGATGTGGCTACACCTTC	CASSLDAAGCGYTF
TRBV5-1	TRBD1	.	TRBJ1-1	TGCGCCAGCAAAGGACAGGCCATGAACACTGAAGCTTTCTTT	CASKGQAMNTEAFF
TRBV28	TRBD1	.	TRBJ1-5	TGTGCCAGCAGTCCACGTACAGGGGGCGGTCAGCCCCAGCATTTT	CASSPRTGGGQPQHF
TRBV4-1	.	.	TRBJ2-3	TGCGCCAGCAGCTCCCCCAGGGCAACTAGCACAGATACGCAGTATTTT	CASSSPRATSTDTQYF
TRBV19	TRBD1	.	TRBJ2-7	TGTGCCAGTAGGGAAGGGACAGGGACATCCTACGAGCAGTACTTC	CASREGTGTSYEQYF
TRBV4-3	TRBD1	.	TRBJ1-4	TGCGCCAGCAGCCCACGGGACAAGGGGGCGTTTGCAAAACTGTTTTTT	CASSPRDKGAFAKLFF
TRBV4-2	TRBD1	once	TRBJ1-2	TGTGCCAGCAGCGGAGGGGGGCAGGGGGGTGTTGGCTACACCTTC	CASSGGGQGGVGYTF
TRBV15	TRBD1	.	TRBJ2-7	TGTGCCACCAGCAGAAGTGGGACAGGGATCCACGAGCAGTACTTC	CATSRSGTGIHEQYF
TRBV14	.	.	TRBJ2-5	TGTGCCAGCAGCCAACCGGGGTTCCAAGAGACCCAGTACTTC	CASSQPGFQETQYF